The rows below give T cell receptor beta chains drawn from one sample of a study of cytomegalovirus exposure and HLA in healthy donors. TCRdb's copy holds only in-frame clones and misses some; the assay was immunoSEQ multiplex PCR. The table lists some 190,000 clones, around 79% of them singletons. Sequenced: PBMCs. These receptors all stem from a woman aged 45-65 years in good health and CMV-seronegative. The CDR3 runs from the conserved cysteine through the conserved F or W. The order of the fields is J gene, clone size, D gene, V gene, CDR3 DNA, CDR3 protein. D genes are given only for firm matches. Where a row states a size, it is once, few, many or the class of an expanded clone; other rows omit it.

TRBJ2-7 | . | TRBD2 | TRBV6-5 | TGTGCCAGCAGTCCGGGACTAGCGTTCGAGCAGTACTTC | CASSPGLAFEQYF
TRBJ2-1 | . | TRBD2 | TRBV28 | TGTGCCAGCAGTCAGCTAGCGGGAGAATACAATGAGCAGTTCTTC | CASSQLAGEYNEQFF
TRBJ1-4 | few | TRBD1 | TRBV4-1 | TGCGCCAGCAGATCGGTAGGGGGGACAGGGGTTGAAAAACTGTTTTTT | CASRSVGGTGVEKLFF
TRBJ2-3 | once | TRBD2 | TRBV28 | TGTGCCAGCAGTCTAGCGGGGTCGGGCACAGATACGCAGTATTTT | CASSLAGSGTDTQYF
TRBJ2-1 | . | . | TRBV25-1 | TGTGCCAGCACAGGGACACCTTACAATGAGCAGTTCTTC | CASTGTPYNEQFF
TRBJ2-2 | . | TRBD2 | TRBV7-3 | TGTGCCAGCAGCTTAATAGCGGGAGGGGTCACCGGGGAGCTGTTTTTT | CASSLIAGGVTGELFF
TRBJ2-1 | few | TRBD2 | TRBV2 | TGTGCCAGCAGTGAGCTCAGGACTAGCGGGAATGAGCAGTTCTTC | CASSELRTSGNEQFF
TRBJ1-5 | . | . | TRBV6-4 | TGTGCCAGCAGTTACAGGATGGATAGCAATCAGCCCCAGCATTTT | CASSYRMDSNQPQHF
TRBJ1-1 | . | . | TRBV6-6 | TGTGCCAGCAGTTACTCCACAGGGAACACTGAAGCTTTCTTT | CASSYSTGNTEAFF
TRBJ2-5 | . | . | TRBV10-3 | TGTGCCATCAGTGAGGGCGGGGAGACCCAGTACTTC | CAISEGGETQYF
TRBJ1-1 | once | . | TRBV9 | TGTGCCAGCAGCGTTCCGGGGAGAGAAGCTTTCTTT | CASSVPGREAFF
TRBJ1-2 | . | TRBD1 | TRBV28 | TGTGCCAGCAGGGACAGGGGGCGTAATGGCTACACCTTC | CASRDRGRNGYTF
TRBJ1-1 | . | . | TRBV4-1 | TGCGCCAGCAGCCAAGGAAGGGGGACTACGTGGAGCACTGAAGCTTTCTTT | CASSQGRGTTWSTEAFF
TRBJ1-1 | . | . | TRBV27 | TGTGCCAGCAGTTTCAGGATCGACAGTTTGAACACTGAAGCTTTCTTT | CASSFRIDSLNTEAFF
TRBJ1-5 | few | . | TRBV7-9 | TGTGCCAGCAGCTTAATAAGCAATCAGCCCCAGCATTTT | CASSLISNQPQHF
TRBJ1-2 | . | . | TRBV30 | TGTGCCTGGAAGCACAGGAACTATGGCTACACCTTC | CAWKHRNYGYTF
TRBJ2-7 | . | TRBD2 | TRBV25-1 | TGTGCCAGCAGTGAAAGCGGGAGCTCCTACGAGCAGTACTTC | CASSESGSSYEQYF
TRBJ2-7 | . | . | TRBV18 | TGTGCCAGCTCACCGGAGCTCTACTACGAGCAGTACTTC | CASSPELYYEQYF
TRBJ2-6 | . | TRBD1 | TRBV7-2 | TGTGCCAGCAGCTCAGGACAGGGAACCCTCTCTGGGGCCAACGTCCTGACTTTC | CASSSGQGTLSGANVLTF
TRBJ2-7 | . | TRBD2 | TRBV7-8 | TGTGCCAGCAGCTTAGAAGTAGCGGGGTCCTCCTACGAGCAGTACTTC | CASSLEVAGSSYEQYF
TRBJ2-5 | . | TRBD2 | TRBV7-3 | TGTGCCAGCAGCCCCGGGGGGAGCGGTGAAGAGACCCAGTACTTC | CASSPGGSGEETQYF
TRBJ2-1 | . | TRBD2 | TRBV7-9 | TGTTCCAGCAGCTCTAGCGGGAGGGTCTCCTACAATGAGCAGTTCTTC | CSSSSSGRVSYNEQFF
TRBJ2-1 | . | TRBD2 | TRBV4-3 | TGCGCCAGCAGCCGAGACGTAGCGGGAGGGAAGTACAATGAGCAGTTCTTC | CASSRDVAGGKYNEQFF
TRBJ1-2 | . | . | TRBV2 | TGTGCCAGCAGTGCCGGCAGGATCTATGGCTACACCTTC | CASSAGRIYGYTF
TRBJ1-1 | . | . | TRBV5-1 | TGCGCCAGCAGCACCTTAGCAGATTTCAACACTGAAGCTTTCTTT | CASSTLADFNTEAFF
TRBJ2-7 | . | . | TRBV7-9 | TGTGCCAGCAGCTTAGTGGAGGGAAACCCCTACGAGCAGTACTTC | CASSLVEGNPYEQYF
TRBJ1-1 | few | . | TRBV5-1 | TGCGCCAGCAGCTTCGGAGCAAATACTGAAGCTTTCTTT | CASSFGANTEAFF
TRBJ1-5 | . | . | TRBV28 | TGTGCCAGCAGTCCGGCGGGAATCAGCAATCAGCCCCAGCATTTT | CASSPAGISNQPQHF
TRBJ1-2 | . | TRBD1 | TRBV6-1 | TGTGCCAGCAGTGGCGACAGGGTTGGCTACACCTTC | CASSGDRVGYTF
TRBJ2-5 | . | . | TRBV9 | TGTGCCAGCAGCGCGCCCACGGGGATGGAGACCCAGTACTTC | CASSAPTGMETQYF
TRBJ2-2 | . | TRBD2 | TRBV5-5 | TGTGCCAGCAGCTTGTGGCTAGCGGGGGGCACCGGGGAGCTGTTTTTT | CASSLWLAGGTGELFF
TRBJ1-3 | . | TRBD1 | TRBV29-1 | TGCAGCGTTGTACAGGGGTTAACTGGAAACACCATATATTTT | CSVVQGLTGNTIYF
TRBJ1-2 | . | TRBD1 | TRBV19 | TGTGCCAGTAGTCCTCGGGACAGGTTCGGCGGCTACACCTTC | CASSPRDRFGGYTF
TRBJ1-5 | . | . | TRBV15 | TGTGCCACCAGCAGCACAGGGAGCAATCAGCCCCAGCATTTT | CATSSTGSNQPQHF
TRBJ1-2 | . | TRBD1 | TRBV7-2 | TGTGCCAGCAGCCAGGACAGGGGAGCATATGGCTACACCTTC | CASSQDRGAYGYTF
TRBJ2-2 | few | . | TRBV2 | TGTGCCAGCACCTTTGACAGGACCGGGGAGCTGTTTTTT | CASTFDRTGELFF
TRBJ2-7 | . | TRBD1 | TRBV29-1 | TGCAGCGTCTCTGAAGGGCCAGGGGGCTTCTACGAGCAGTACTTC | CSVSEGPGGFYEQYF
TRBJ2-2 | few | . | TRBV7-2 | TGTGCCAGCATCCCGGGGGGCGCGGTCACCGGGGAGCTGTTTTTT | CASIPGGAVTGELFF
TRBJ2-1 | . | TRBD1 | TRBV7-6 | TGTGCCAGCAGCTCCCCTAGGAAGGGGGCCCGGCATGAGCAGTTCTTC | CASSSPRKGARHEQFF
TRBJ1-1 | . | . | TRBV28 | TGTGCCAGCAGCACAGGGTTCACTGAAGCTTTCTTT | CASSTGFTEAFF
TRBJ1-2 | few | TRBD1 | TRBV27 | TGTGCCAGCAGTAGGGGGCTCGGCTACACCTTC | CASSRGLGYTF
TRBJ1-1 | . | TRBD1 | TRBV27 | TGTGCCAGCAGTTTAGGTACAGGGGTATTTTCATACACTGAAGCTTTCTTT | CASSLGTGVFSYTEAFF
TRBJ2-7 | few | TRBD1 | TRBV29-1 | TGCAGCGGACAGGGGGTAGGCGAGCAGTACTTC | CSGQGVGEQYF
TRBJ1-1 | . | TRBD1 | TRBV11-3 | TGTGCCAGCAGCCGGGGACAGAAAGCTTTCTTT | CASSRGQKAFF
TRBJ1-2 | few | . | TRBV28 | TGTGCCAGCAGTCCTCTCGACAGCCCTAACTATGGCTACACCTTC | CASSPLDSPNYGYTF
TRBJ1-5 | . | . | TRBV6-6 | TGTGCCAGTCGTATCCAGGGCGAAAATCAGCCCCAGCATTTT | CASRIQGENQPQHF